This TCR beta chain is drawn from a study of cytomegalovirus exposure and HLA in healthy donors. Regarding the study as a whole: TCR sequences were mostly rare, though some public TCRs occurred in many donors.

V trimming: 0 bases; J trimming: 0 bases; junction bases outside the gene matches: 2. Germline values: CDR1 ENHRY, CDR2 SYGVKD. The CDR3 extends over 16 amino acids. A note on this clone: Its cognate antigen is unknown.

The PCR had 60 Vbeta and 13 Jbeta primers. TCRdb keeps only in-frame clones here, not all; method: immunoSEQ multiplex PCR. The sample has over 130,000 clones, around 78% seen once. The J gene is TRBJ2-7, the V gene TRBV10-3, with TRBD1 identical over 10 bases. Sample: PBMCs. This sequence was found in a woman aged 40 to 55 in good health and CMV-seropositive. In DNA, the CDR3 is TGTGCCATCAGTGAGTCGGGACAGGGGACCTCCTACGAGCAGTACTTC. Translating it yields CAISESGQGTSYEQYF.